These 10 T cell receptor beta chains share one sample of origin, sequenced in a study of T cells in Graves' hyperthyroidism and ophthalmopathy. What was amplified from RNA transcripts were TCR beta CDR3 regions. Carried out on the TCR CDR3, a first-round RT-PCR used the HTBI primer set. TCRdb reprocessed the multiplex PCR reads with MiXCR, giving one entry per CDR3 protein. The data show hundreds of thousands of distinct CDR3 sequences, 40% to 55% seen once. Sequenced material: peripheral blood or thyroid tissue (not recorded which). The source is an adult man with Graves' disease, either hyperthyroidism or ophthalmopathy (not recorded which).

This clonotype was detected only once. V is TRBV2 and J is TRBJ2-7; D is undetermined. CDR1 is SNHLY, CDR2 FYNNEI, per germline. Trimming left V 4 bases short and J 3 bases short, with 7 bases between. The CDR3 totals 12 residues. CDR3 coding DNA: TGTGCCAGCAGTGCCACGGACTACGAGCAGTACTTC. This codes for CASSATDYEQYF.

A few counts support this clonotype. The chain joins TRBV20-1 to TRBJ1-1; a weak D match, TRBD1 (5 bases). V was shortened by 0 bases and J by 0 bases, with 11 bases between the two germline ends. The CDR3 is made up of 15 amino acids. CDR1 DFQATT and CDR2 SNEGSKA come from the germline V gene (reference sequence). CDR3 nucleotide sequence: TGCAGTGCTAGAGATCCGGGACCGTTGAACACTGAAGCTTTCTTT. Translated, it gives CSARDPGPLNTEAFF.

The chain combines TRBV7-6 with TRBJ2-5; possible D gene TRBD1, 7 bases. The CDR3 extends over 13 amino acids. Trimming cost V 5 bases and J 9 bases, with 16 bases left between them. CDR1 and CDR2 from the germline V gene are SGHVS and FNYEAQ. The CDR3: CASSETGTQPQYF. CDR3 DNA sequence: TGTGCCAGCAGCGAGACAGGGACTCAGCCCCAGTACTTC.

The chain is built from TRBV7-9 and TRBJ1-2, with 7 positions matching TRBD1. V was pared by 5 bases and J by 6 bases, with 6 bases of the junction left unmatched. CDR3 length equals 13 residues. Germline V gene data show CDR1 as SEHNR and CDR2 as FQNEAQ (reference sequence). The CDR3 nucleotides read TGTGCCAGCAGCAGAACAGGGGAGCATGGCTACACCTTC. Translated: CASSRTGEHGYTF.

This clonotype was recorded many times. The chain recombines TRBV5-1 with TRBJ1-1; D remains unclear. The CDR3 contains 14 residues. V shed 0 bases and J shed 8 bases, with 14 bases lying between them. Germline V gene sequence: CDR1 SGHRS, CDR2 YFSETQ. The CDR3 region is CASSLAGGVAEAFF. The CDR3 coding sequence is TGCGCCAGCAGCTTGGCCGGCGGGGTGGCAGAAGCTTTCTTT.

This clonotype has just a few counts. The chain combines TRBV7-2 with TRBJ1-6; a possible D gene is TRBD1 (5 bases). The V gene lost 3 bases and the J gene lost 5 bases, with 11 bases spanning the gap. This CDR3 contains 15 residues. The germline V gene encodes CDR1 SGHTA and CDR2 FQGNSA. CDR3 bases: TGTGCCAGCAGCTTGGGGGGGGATGATAATTCACCCCTCCACTTT. It encodes CASSLGGDDNSPLHF.

This clonotype came up once. This may stem from a read error, because a much larger clone lies one nucleotide away. CDR3 loop: CASSDSVNTEAFF. CDR3 nucleotide sequence: TGTGCCAGCAGCGACAGTGTGAACACTGAAGCTTTCTTT. The chain joins TRBV12-3 or TRBV12-4 to TRBJ1-1; D may be TRBD1 (5 bases). This CDR3 comprises 13 residues. Trimming took 6 bases from V and 0 from J, leaving 8 bases between them.

This sequence joins TRBV10-3 and TRBJ1-6; tentatively, D is TRBD1 (6 bases). Germline V gene sequence: CDR1 ENHRY, CDR2 SYGVKD. The CDR3 has 15 residues. The CDR3 loop is CDRETGTSLGSPLHF. For the CDR3, the DNA is TGTGACCGTGAGACCGGGACATCCCTTGGTTCACCCCTCCACTTT.

With regard to this clonotype: Possible read error: a much larger clone is one base away. The CDR3 coding sequence is TGCAGCGTTGAACTGGGGAGCTCCTACGAGCAGTACTTC. It specifies CSVELGSSYEQYF. This chain connects TRBV29-1 to TRBJ2-7; D is possibly TRBD2 (5 bases). The CDR3 is 13 residues long. Looked up from germline, CDR1 is SQVTM and CDR2 is ANQGSEA. Trimming took off 2 bases at V and 0 bases at J, with 8 bases between the two ends.

This clonotype was recorded at least ten times. The chain is built from TRBV6-1 and TRBJ1-6; 7 bases align to TRBD1. The CDR3 covers 14 residues. The germline CDR1 and CDR2 sequences are MNHNS and SASEGT. V was clipped by 4 bases and J by 8 bases; unmatched bases: 5. The CDR3 spells CASSATGSDSPLHF. For the CDR3, the DNA is TGTGCCAGCAGTGCGACAGGGTCGGATTCACCCCTCCACTTT.